This T cell receptor beta chain was sequenced during a study of read filtering for tumor transcriptome and immune sequencing. Study-wide background: Mean patient age was approximately 66 years, range roughly 45 to 80; around 16 male, roughly 14 female.

The library was built from around 0.4 ug RNA with molecular barcoded adaptors for alpha/delta and beta/gamma chains. TCRdb re-derived calls from the reads in MiXCR, one entry per CDR3 protein. This table holds 15,000 to 20,000 distinct CDR3 sequences, more than 20% found once. General study findings and limits: Compared with RNA-seq, IR-seq gave much higher clonotype depth and reliability.

This clonotype was picked up many times. Its cognate antigen is unknown. The specimen sequenced was a population of CD138-negative cells sorted from bone marrow. This TCR derives from a donor aged 40 or over with multiple myeloma.

CDR3 residues: CATSDREFTDEQFF. DNA for the CDR3: TGTGCCACCAGCGATCGCGAGTTTACCGATGAGCAGTTCTTC. The chain has TRBV15 and TRBJ2-1; D ambiguous. V shed 5 bases and J shed 8 bases, with 16 bases lying between them. The germline gives CDR1 LNHNV, CDR2 YYDKDF (reference sequence). This CDR3 is built from 14 residues.